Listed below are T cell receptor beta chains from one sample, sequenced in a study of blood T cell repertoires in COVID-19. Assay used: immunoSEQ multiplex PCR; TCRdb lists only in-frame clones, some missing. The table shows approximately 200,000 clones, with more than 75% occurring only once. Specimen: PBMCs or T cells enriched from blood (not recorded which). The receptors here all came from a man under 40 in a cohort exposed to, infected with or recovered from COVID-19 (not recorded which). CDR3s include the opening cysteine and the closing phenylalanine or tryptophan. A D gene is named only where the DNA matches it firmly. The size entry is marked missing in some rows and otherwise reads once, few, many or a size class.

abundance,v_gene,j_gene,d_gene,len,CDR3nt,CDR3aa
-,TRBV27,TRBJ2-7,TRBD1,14,TGTGCCAGCAGTTCCGGGACAGGGGGCTACGAGCAGTACTTC,CASSSGTGGYEQYF
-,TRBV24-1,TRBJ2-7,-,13,TGTGCCACCAGCTCAATACAGGGCTACGAGCAGTACTTC,CATSSIQGYEQYF
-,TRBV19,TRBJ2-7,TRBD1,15,TGTGCCAGTAGTAGACAGGGGCTTCTATTTGGCGAGCAGTACTTC,CASSRQGLLFGEQYF
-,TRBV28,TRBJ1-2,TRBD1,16,TGTGCCAGCAGTTTACTAGGGACAGGGGGCAAGGGTGGCTACACCTTC,CASSLLGTGGKGGYTF
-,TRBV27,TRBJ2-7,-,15,TGTGCCAGCAGTTTATCGTTCACTAGTCTCAACGAGCAGTACTTC,CASSLSFTSLNEQYF
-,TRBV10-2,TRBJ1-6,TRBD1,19,TGCGCCAGCATAGTGGTTCGGGCGGGACAGGGTGTTTTGTACTCACCCCTCCACTTT,CASIVVRAGQGVLYSPLHF
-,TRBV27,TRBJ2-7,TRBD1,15,TGTGCCAGCAGTCGTGGGGACAGGGGTGCCTACGAGCAGTACTTC,CASSRGDRGAYEQYF
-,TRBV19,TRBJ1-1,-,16,TGTGCCAGTAGTATTCGAAGACAGGCGCCCGACACTGAAGCTTTCTTT,CASSIRRQAPDTEAFF
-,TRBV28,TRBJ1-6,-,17,TGTGCCAGCAGTTCGCTTCGTACGGGCCCCGCGGGTTCACCCCTCCACTTT,CASSSLRTGPAGSPLHF
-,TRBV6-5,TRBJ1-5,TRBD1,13,TGTGCCAGCAAGAGGGGGCTTGGCCAGCCCCAGCATTTT,CASKRGLGQPQHF
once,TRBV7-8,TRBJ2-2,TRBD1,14,TGTGCCAGCAGCTACCGGGACAGGGCCGGGGAGCTGTTTTTT,CASSYRDRAGELFF
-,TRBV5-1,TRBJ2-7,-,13,TGCGCCAGCAGCTTGTCAACAGGTCGCGAGCAGTACTTC,CASSLSTGREQYF
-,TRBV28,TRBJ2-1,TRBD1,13,TGTGCCAGCGGACAGGGGCAGATCAATGAGCAGTTCTTC,CASGQGQINEQFF
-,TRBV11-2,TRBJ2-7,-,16,TGTGCCAGCAGCTTGGGGTACGGCAGGGGTTCCTACGAGCAGTACTTC,CASSLGYGRGSYEQYF
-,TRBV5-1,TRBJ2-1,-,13,TGCGCCAGCAGCTTGGGTGACGGGACTCAGCAGTTCTTC,CASSLGDGTQQFF
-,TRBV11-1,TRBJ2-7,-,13,TGTGCCAGCAGCTTAGATGTACAAAACGAGCAGTACTTC,CASSLDVQNEQYF
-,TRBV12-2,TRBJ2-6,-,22,TGTGCAAGTCGCTTAGAGACCAGGGAATTGCAGGGGGTTCGAAAAGGGGCCAACGTCCTGACTTTC,CASRLETRELQGVRKGANVLTF
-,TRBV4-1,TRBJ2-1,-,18,TGCGCCAGCAGCCAAGATAGTTCGAGCGGCGGGTCCTACAATGAGCAGTTCTTC,CASSQDSSSGGSYNEQFF
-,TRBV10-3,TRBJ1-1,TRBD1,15,TGTGCCATCAGTAAGTGCGGACAGGGGTGCCCTGAAGCTTTCTTT,CAISKCGQGCPEAFF
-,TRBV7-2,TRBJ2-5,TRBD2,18,TGTGCCAGCAGCCACCAAATTCGACTAGCGGGAGGGCGGGAGACCCAGTACTTC,CASSHQIRLAGGRETQYF
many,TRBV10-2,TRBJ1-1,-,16,TGCGCCAGCAGTGAGACGAGCAGGGGCCTCGGGGCTGAAGCTTTCTTT,CASSETSRGLGAEAFF
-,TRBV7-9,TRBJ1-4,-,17,TGTGCCAGCAGCTTAGGGGGACTGAGGGGAATGAATGAAAAACTGTTTTTT,CASSLGGLRGMNEKLFF
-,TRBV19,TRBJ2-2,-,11,TGTGCCATCGGGAACACCGGGGAGCTGTTTTTT,CAIGNTGELFF
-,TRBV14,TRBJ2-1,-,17,TGTGCCAGCAGCCAATTTCGGGTAGTAGCAGCACTTGATGAGCAGTTCTTC,CASSQFRVVAALDEQFF
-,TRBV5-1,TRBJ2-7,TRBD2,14,TGCGCCAGCAGCTTGTTAGCGGGTCACTACGAGCAGTACTTC,CASSLLAGHYEQYF
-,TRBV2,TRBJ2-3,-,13,TGTGCCAGCAGGGACAACCCCACAGATACGCAGTATTTT,CASRDNPTDTQYF
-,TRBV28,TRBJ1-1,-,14,TGTGCCAGCAGTTTGGAGCAGCTGGCCACTGAAGCTTTCTTT,CASSLEQLATEAFF
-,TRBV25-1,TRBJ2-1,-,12,TGTGCCAGCAAGTTTGGAGCGGCTGAGCAGTTCTTC,CASKFGAAEQFF
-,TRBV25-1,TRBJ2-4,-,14,TGTGCCAGCAGTGAACAGTCAGCCAAAAACATTCAGTACTTC,CASSEQSAKNIQYF
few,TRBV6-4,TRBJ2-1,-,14,TGTGCCAGCAGTGACGTAGCGGAGGTGGGTGAGCAGTTCTTC,CASSDVAEVGEQFF
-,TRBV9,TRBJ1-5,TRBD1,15,TGTGCCAGCAGCAGACGGGACAGTAGCAATCAGCCCCAGCATTTT,CASSRRDSSNQPQHF
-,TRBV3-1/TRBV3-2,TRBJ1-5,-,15,TGTGCCAGCAGCGCGACAGGTATTAGCAATCAGCCCCAGCATTTT,CASSATGISNQPQHF
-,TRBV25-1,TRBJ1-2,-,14,TGTGCCACAAGCACCAGGGGCGACAACTATGGCTACACCTTC,CATSTRGDNYGYTF
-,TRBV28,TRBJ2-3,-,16,TGTGCCAGCAGTTTCCCGGAGGTAGGGGGTACAGATACGCAGTATTTT,CASSFPEVGGTDTQYF
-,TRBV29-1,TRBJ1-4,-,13,TGCAGCGCCGCGTACGGCGGCCCCGAAAAACTGTTTTTT,CSAAYGGPEKLFF
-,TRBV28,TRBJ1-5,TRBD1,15,TGTGCCAGCAGTGCCGGGACAGGGGGCAATCAGCCCCAGCATTTT,CASSAGTGGNQPQHF
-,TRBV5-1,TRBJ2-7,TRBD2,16,TGCGCCAGCAGCCCGAGGACTAGCGGCCGCTCCTACGAGCAGTACTTC,CASSPRTSGRSYEQYF
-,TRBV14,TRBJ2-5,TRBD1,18,TGTGCCAGCAGAGCGACCGGGACAGGGGAGCGTCCAAAAGAGACCCAGTACTTC,CASRATGTGERPKETQYF
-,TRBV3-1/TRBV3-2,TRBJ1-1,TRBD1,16,TGTGCCAGCAGCCAAAGCATCGGGACAGGGAACACTGAAGCTTTCTTT,CASSQSIGTGNTEAFF
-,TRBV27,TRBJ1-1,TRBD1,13,TGTGCCAGCAGTTACCGAGGACAGGCTGAAGCTTTCTTT,CASSYRGQAEAFF
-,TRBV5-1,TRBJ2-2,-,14,TGCGCCAGCAGCTTGGATAGGAACACCGGGGAGCTGTTTTTT,CASSLDRNTGELFF
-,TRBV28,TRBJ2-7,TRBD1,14,TGTGCCAGCAACACCGAGGGACAGTCCTACGAGCAGTACTTC,CASNTEGQSYEQYF
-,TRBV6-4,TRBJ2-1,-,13,TGTGCCAGCAGTGAACAGCCACGAGATGAGCAGTTCTTC,CASSEQPRDEQFF
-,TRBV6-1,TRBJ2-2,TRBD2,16,TGTGCCAGCAGTGAAAGGGGAGCGGGAAGGCCCGGGGAGCTGTTTTTT,CASSERGAGRPGELFF
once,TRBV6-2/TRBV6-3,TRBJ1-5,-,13,TGTGCCAGCAGTTACGAACAGGGCCAGCCCCAGCATTTT,CASSYEQGQPQHF
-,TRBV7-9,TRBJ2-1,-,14,TGTGCCAGCAGCTTAATGTCAGTGAACAATGAGCAGTTCTTC,CASSLMSVNNEQFF
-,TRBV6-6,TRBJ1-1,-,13,TGTGCCAGCAGTAACGGGGATTACACTGAAGCTTTCTTT,CASSNGDYTEAFF
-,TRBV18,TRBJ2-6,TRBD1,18,TGTGCCAGCTCACCGGGGGACAGGGGGAGTACTGGGGCCAACGTCCTGACTTTC,CASSPGDRGSTGANVLTF
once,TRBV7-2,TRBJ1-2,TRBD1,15,TGTGCCAGCAGCCCAGGGGGCGGGGACGGCCGAGGCTACACCTTC,CASSPGGGDGRGYTF
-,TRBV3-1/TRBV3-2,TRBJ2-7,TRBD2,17,TGTGCCAGCAGCCAAGATCTTAGGACTAGCAGGAACTACGAGCAGTACTTC,CASSQDLRTSRNYEQYF